This T cell receptor beta chain was captured by sequencing in a study of shared clonotypes between healthy human individuals. Overall study results and limits: How much donors shared clonotypes was expected to be affected by sequencing depth. Genetic and exposure-history diversity was limited by the few donors.

The V end lost 7 bases, the J end lost 3 bases, and 16 bases lay between the germline ends. Germline CDR1 and CDR2: MNHNS and SASEGT. This CDR3 has 15 residues. Every subset had its genomic DNA shared out evenly among several immunoSEQ plates. The method was immunoSEQ multiplex PCR; TCRdb's version includes in-frame clones alone and lacks a portion of them. The sample lists over a million clones; 95% to 99% were seen once. In regard to this clone: No antigen is known for it.

The clonotype comes from a man aged 30 to 45 in good health. The specimen was naive CD4+ T cells sorted from blood. Subset in this sample: CD45RA+ positively selected. The rearrangement links TRBV6-1 to TRBJ2-1, with D perhaps given as TRBD1 or TRBD2 (5 bases each). The CDR3 sequence is CASKKEGWDYNEQFF. CDR3 coding DNA: TGTGCCAGCAAAAAAGAGGGGTGGGACTACAATGAGCAGTTCTTC.